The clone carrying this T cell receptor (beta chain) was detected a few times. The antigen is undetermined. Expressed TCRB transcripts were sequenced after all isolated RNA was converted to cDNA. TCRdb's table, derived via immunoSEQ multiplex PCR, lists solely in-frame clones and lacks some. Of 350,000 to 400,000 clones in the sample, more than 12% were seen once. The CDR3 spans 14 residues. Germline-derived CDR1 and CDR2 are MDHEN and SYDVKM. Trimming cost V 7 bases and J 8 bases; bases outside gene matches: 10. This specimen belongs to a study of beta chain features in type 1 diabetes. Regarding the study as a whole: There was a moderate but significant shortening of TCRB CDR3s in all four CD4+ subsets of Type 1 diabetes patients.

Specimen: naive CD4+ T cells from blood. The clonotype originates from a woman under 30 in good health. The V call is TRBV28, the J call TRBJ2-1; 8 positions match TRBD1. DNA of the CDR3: TGTGCCAGCAATACAGGGGGTGGTTGGGATGAGCAGTTCTTC. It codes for CASNTGGGWDEQFF.